This TCR beta chain was sequenced for a study of blood T cell repertoires in COVID-19. Original handling: Amplification from reference gene primers served as the basis for estimated nucleated cell counts. TCRdb's table, derived via immunoSEQ multiplex PCR, lists solely in-frame clones and lacks some. That table is the source of V, J and clone size, and D and trimming were worked out from the DNA. Here the sample spans some 400,000 clones, approximately 91% being singletons. CDR1 and CDR2 from the germline V gene are LGHDT and YNNKEL (reference sequence). The V and J ends lost 1 base and 7 bases respectively, with 13 bases between them. This CDR3 has 15 amino acids. Clinical histories supplied by participants themselves formed the basis of cohort assignment. Before they entered the study, exposed participants had met a COVID-19 case within 2 weeks.

The chain is built from TRBV3-1 (or the pseudogene TRBV3-2) and TRBJ1-4, with a possible D match to TRBD1 (5 bases). The clonotype was recovered from a middle-aged woman who had been exposed to COVID-19. The sample was PBMCs or T cells enriched from blood (not recorded which). As DNA, the CDR3 is TGTGCCAGCAGCCAAGTTCACAGGAGGGGTGAAAAACTGTTTTTT. Translation gives CASSQVHRRGEKLFF.